The TCR beta chain described here comes from a study of T-cell memory formation after mild COVID-19. TCRdb redid the calling of the 5' RACE reads with MiXCR, one entry per CDR3 protein. The table lists about 620,000 distinct CDR3 sequences, approximately 18% of them singletons, with around 11% in the top ten. The germline CDR1 and CDR2 sequences are SGHTA and FQGNSA. The CDR3 extends over 13 amino acids. Trimming cost V 5 bases and J 6 bases, with 13 bases left between them. This TCR was recovered from an adult woman who had mild COVID-19 (a few samples of this study predate the infection). Cell type and time point are not known. Specimen: PBMCs or a T cell subset sorted from them (not recorded which). This chain connects TRBV7-2 to TRBJ1-1; D remains unclear. CDR3 region: CASSPPYGPEAFF. Here the CDR3 DNA reads TGTGCCAGCAGCCCGCCATATGGCCCTGAAGCTTTCTTT.